This passage covers 32 T cell receptor beta chains from one sample sequenced in a study of blood T cell repertoires in COVID-19 (dated by TCRdb to 2018 to 2021). The library came from the immunoSEQ multiplex PCR assay. Held by TCRdb, this immuneACCESS table contains in-frame sequences only and omits some clones. Under half of the omission traces to an unresolved V gene where checked; the cause of the rest is unknown. The sample has more than 150,000 clones on record, nearly 85% of them singletons. The ten largest clones capture under 5.5% of the sample. Specimen: peripheral blood. All receptors derive from a woman aged 25 to 39 with acute or convalescent COVID-19.

CDR3 region: CASSQTTDYGEAFF. The CDR3 region has the DNA TGTGCCAGCAGCCAAACAACAGATTACGGTGAAGCTTTCTTT. The chain combines TRBV14 with TRBJ1-1, with D unclear. The CDR3 sequence is 14 residues long. Germline V lookup: CDR1 SGHDN, CDR2 FVKESK. V was pared by 2 bases and J by 7 bases, with 14 bases between.

The gene calls are TRBV27 and TRBJ1-1; unclear D gene. This CDR3 is 13 amino acids long. V lost 4 bases, J lost 3 bases, and 9 bases lay in between. Germline assignment: CDR1 MNHEY and CDR2 SMNVEV (reference sequence). The CDR3 protein is CASSSSPYTEAFF. DNA for the CDR3: TGTGCCAGCAGTTCTTCCCCCTACACTGAAGCTTTCTTT.

V usage is TRBV30 and J usage is TRBJ2-3, with D perhaps TRBD1 (6 bases). V gave up 4 bases and J gave up 4 bases, with 18 bases separating them. CDR3 size: 15 residues. Germline CDR1 reads GTSNPN; CDR2 reads SVGIG (reference sequence). This CDR3 is CAWTTGARGSDTQYF. The CDR3 nucleotides are TGTGCCTGGACGACAGGCGCTAGGGGGTCAGATACGCAGTATTTT. The full variable domain, in which reference TRBV30 and TRBJ2-3 provide the parts outside the CDR3, is SQTIHQWPATLVQPVGSPLSLECTVEGTSNPNLYWYRQAAGRGLQLLFYSVGIGQISSEVPQNLSASRPQDRQFILSSKKLLLSDSGFYLCAWTTGARGSDTQYFGPGTRLTVL.

A word on this clone: Germline is not matched at one junction end, which may reflect a read error. The CDR3 nucleotides read TGCGCCAGCAGCCAAGATTCAACATCTTTC. This encodes CASSQDSTSF. This chain connects TRBV4-3 to TRBJ2-7; unclear D gene. The CDR3 has 10 residues. Germline V lookup: CDR1 LGHNA, CDR2 YSLEER.

This rearrangement joins TRBV30 to TRBJ2-7, with D hard to call. Trimming pared 2 bases from V and 3 bases from J, leaving 8 bases between. Germline loops: CDR1 GTSNPN, CDR2 SVGIG (reference sequence). The CDR3 has 12 amino acids. The CDR3 loop is CAWSQAGYEQYF. In DNA form, the CDR3 reads TGTGCCTGGAGTCAAGCAGGCTACGAGCAGTACTTC.

The rearrangement uses TRBV6-2 or TRBV6-3 and TRBJ2-3; TRBD2 aligns across 11 bases. The CDR3 loop spans 14 amino acids. Germline CDR1 is MNHEY and CDR2 is SVGEGT. Trimming at V came to 0 bases and at J to 9 bases, leaving 2 bases not matched to a gene. The CDR3 sequence is CASSYSGTSGTQYF. The CDR3 nucleotides read TGTGCCAGCAGTTACTCAGGGACTAGCGGCACGCAGTATTTT.

This sequence joins TRBV30 and TRBJ1-6; possibly TRBD1 for D (5 bases). There are 18 residues in the CDR3. Per the germline V gene, CDR1 is GTSNPN and CDR2 is SVGIG (reference sequence). Trimming shortened V by 0 bases and J by 6 bases, and 21 bases separated the two germline ends. The CDR3 nucleotides are TGTGCCTGGAGTGTACTTCAGGGTCATAGGTTAATTAATTCACCCCTCCACTTT. Protein product: CAWSVLQGHRLINSPLHF.

V usage is TRBV5-1 and J usage is TRBJ2-1; TRBD2 matches 11 bases. The V gene end was trimmed by 5 bases and the J gene end by 9 bases; junction bases not matched to a gene: 10. This CDR3 comprises 15 residues. CDR1 is SGHRS, CDR2 YFSETQ, per germline. In DNA form, the CDR3 reads TGCGCCAGCAGTGACTTAGCGGGGGGGCGACGTGAGCAGTTCTTC. Translation gives CASSDLAGGRREQFF.

Remarks on this clone: One end of the junction varies from germline; a read error may be responsible. The chain joins TRBV15 to TRBJ1-2, with D perhaps matching TRBD1 (5 bases). CDR1 is LNHNV and CDR2 is YYDKDF in the germline V gene (reference sequence). The CDR3 is 13 amino acids. CDR3 loop: CATSRDQRRDCYF. Here the CDR3 DNA reads TGTGCCACCAGCAGAGATCAGAGAAGGGACTGTTACTTC.

This chain links TRBV5-4 with TRBJ2-7, with TRBD2 matching over 9 bases. CDR1 and CDR2 from the germline V gene are SGHNT and YYREEE (reference sequence). This CDR3 is built from 16 residues. V shed 4 bases, J shed 3 bases, and the junction held 11 bases outside the gene matches. Here the CDR3 reads CASSPGLASSSYEQYF. The DNA of the CDR3 is TGTGCCAGCAGCCCGGGACTAGCAAGCAGTAGCTACGAGCAGTACTTC.

This chain links TRBV27 with TRBJ2-7; 7 bases are shared with TRBD1. The germline gives CDR1 MNHEY, CDR2 SMNVEV (reference sequence). CDR3 size: 14 residues. Trimming at V came to 6 bases and at J to 3 bases, leaving 8 bases not matched to a gene. CDR3 DNA: TGTGCCAGCAGCCGCCGGGACAGAGGCTACGAGCAGTACTTC. It yields the protein CASSRRDRGYEQYF.

The chain uses TRBV5-4 and TRBJ2-7; no clear D. The germline V and J ends were trimmed by 3 bases and 6 bases, with 7 bases remaining between them. The length of the CDR3 is 11 residues. Germline V gene sequence: CDR1 SGHNT, CDR2 YYREEE (reference sequence). The CDR3 sequence: CASSSIREQYF. Here the CDR3 DNA reads TGTGCCAGCAGCTCTATCCGCGAGCAGTACTTC.

This chain connects TRBV29-1 to TRBJ2-1; the match to TRBD1 covers 8 bases. Trimming cost V 5 bases and J 9 bases; bases outside gene matches: 6. Germline CDR1 reads SQVTM; CDR2 reads ANQGSEA. There are 12 residues in the CDR3. The CDR3 is CSVSGGTGEQFF. Written as DNA, the CDR3 is TGCAGCGTTTCAGGGGGCACGGGTGAGCAGTTCTTC.

The table lists this clone with a count of one. This chain joins TRBV6-5 and TRBJ2-1, with 8 bases aligning to TRBD2. The length of the CDR3 is 12 residues. The germline CDR1 and CDR2 sequences are MNHEY and SVGAGI. J was trimmed by 15 bases and V by 6 bases; bases with no gene match: 10. This chain's CDR3 is CASRTGGPFMFF. The CDR3 DNA reads as TGTGCCAGCAGAACGGGGGGGCCTTTTATGTTCTTC.

The chain joins TRBV29-1 to TRBJ2-1; 9 bases are a match to TRBD2. The V gene's germline CDR1 is SQVTM and CDR2 ANQGSEA. V lost 5 bases and J lost 4; bases outside the gene matches: 6. CDR3 length: 14 amino acids. The CDR3 coding sequence is TGCAGCGTTTCCTCTAGCGGGATGTACAATGAGCAGTTCTTC. Translation: CSVSSSGMYNEQFF.

The V gene is TRBV28, the J gene TRBJ2-3; D might be TRBD2 (6 bases). Germline V CDR1 and CDR2: MDHEN, SYDVKM. The CDR3 runs 16 residues. Trimming removed 5 bases from V and 5 bases from J, with 20 bases in between. The CDR3, as DNA: TGTGCCAGCAGTACAAGCCGACTAGAGGTCAGAGATACGCAGTATTTT. Its protein is CASSTSRLEVRDTQYF.

CDR3 loop: CATSDRRGRQETQYF. CDR3 sequence (DNA): TGTGCCACCAGTGATCGACGGGGTAGGCAAGAGACCCAGTACTTC. The chain is built from TRBV24-1 and TRBJ2-5, with D possibly TRBD2 on 5 matching bases. This CDR3 is 15 amino acids long. CDR1 and CDR2 (germline): KGHDR, SFDVKD. Deletions cut 3 bases from V and 2 bases from J, with 12 bases between.

This clone was recorded once. The rearrangement joins TRBV6-6 to TRBJ1-6; 8 bases agree with TRBD1. CDR1 is MNHNY and CDR2 is SVGAGI in the germline V gene (reference sequence). The CDR3 totals 15 residues. The V segment lost 7 bases and the J segment 5 bases; nucleotides outside the gene matches: 7. The CDR3 here is CASTQTGVNNSPLHF. DNA of the CDR3: TGTGCCAGCACCCAGACAGGGGTAAATAATTCACCCCTCCACTTT.

The rearrangement uses TRBV5-6 and TRBJ2-7; 9 bases are a match to TRBD2. J lost 5 bases, V lost 3 bases, and 6 bases had no gene match. CDR3 size: 14 residues. CDR1 SGHDT and CDR2 YYEEEE come from the germline V gene. CDR3 protein: CASSSGLAVHEQYF. In DNA, the CDR3 is TGTGCCAGCAGCTCGGGACTAGCTGTCCACGAGCAGTACTTC.

CDR3 sequence: CATSRDGGRAANEQFF. The CDR3 nucleotides are TGTGCCACCAGCAGAGATGGCGGGCGGGCCGCCAATGAGCAGTTCTTC. This chain links TRBV15 with TRBJ2-1; possibly TRBD2 for D (5 bases). The germline CDR1 and CDR2 sequences are LNHNV and YYDKDF (reference sequence). Trimming took 0 bases from V and 6 from J, leaving 15 bases between them. The CDR3 is 16 amino acids.

The chain carries TRBV30 and TRBJ2-2, with D possibly TRBD1 on 6 matching bases. Germline V lookup: CDR1 GTSNPN, CDR2 SVGIG (reference sequence). Trimming removed 1 base at V and 6 bases at J, with 12 bases between. This CDR3 has 14 residues. CDR3: CAWSGIQGPGELFF. The CDR3 region has the DNA TGTGCCTGGAGTGGTATACAGGGACCCGGGGAGCTGTTTTTT.

As concerns this clone: Other DNA sequences within the sample encode an identical CDR3. The V gene is TRBV5-5, the J gene TRBJ1-3, with 8 bases that match TRBD1. The germline gives CDR1 SGHKS, CDR2 YYEKEE (reference sequence). V gave up 4 bases and J gave up 5 bases; unmatched junction bases: 5. The CDR3 runs to 14 residues. The CDR3 nucleotides read TGTGCCAGCAGCGCTACAGGGGGAAGAAACACCATATATTTT. It is translated as CASSATGGRNTIYF.

In its sample, this clone was seen once. This chain links TRBV7-9 with TRBJ2-3; tentatively, D is TRBD2 (7 bases). Germline CDR1 reads SEHNR; CDR2 reads FQNEAQ (reference sequence). The CDR3 has 15 residues. V lost 3 bases and J 6 bases, leaving 16 bases between the germline ends. The CDR3 protein is CASSFGWGGLDTQYF. CDR3 in DNA: TGTGCCAGCAGCTTCGGATGGGGGGGCCTGGATACGCAGTATTTT.

The chain has TRBV29-1 and TRBJ1-3; D gene unclear. This CDR3 is 12 amino acids long. V was cut by 5 bases and J by 3 bases, with 8 bases left in between. CDR1 is SQVTM and CDR2 is ANQGSEA in the germline V gene. Here the CDR3 reads CSVIGVGNTIYF. The CDR3 nucleotides are TGCAGCGTTATCGGGGTTGGAAACACCATATATTTT.

V is TRBV10-1 and J is TRBJ2-3; TRBD1 matches at 8 bases. There are 15 residues in the CDR3. After removal of 2 bases from V and 2 bases from J, the junction contained 3 bases not matched to a gene. Germline CDR1 WNHNN, CDR2 SYGVQD (reference sequence). Here the CDR3 DNA reads TGCGCCAGCAGTGAGCAGGGGGCGTCCACAGATACGCAGTATTTT. It encodes CASSEQGASTDTQYF.

The rearrangement links TRBV5-6 to TRBJ1-2, with 9 bases matching TRBD1. This CDR3 contains 17 residues. CDR1 and CDR2 from the germline V gene are SGHDT and YYEEEE. After removal of 3 bases from V and 4 bases from J, the junction contained 13 bases not matched to a gene. The CDR3 reads CASSSLIRTGEFYGYTF. Written as DNA, the CDR3 is TGTGCCAGCAGCTCACTCATCCGGACAGGGGAGTTCTATGGCTACACCTTC.

The rearrangement uses TRBV28 and TRBJ1-1; no definite D call. Germline V gives CDR1 MDHEN, CDR2 SYDVKM. V lost 4 bases and J 12 bases, leaving 12 bases between the germline ends. The CDR3 is made up of 11 amino acids. CDR3 in DNA: TGTGCCAGCAGTTCGGTTTATGGGCCTTTCTTT. As protein: CASSSVYGPFF.

This clone was seen more than once but under ten times. The V and J genes are TRBV5-4 and TRBJ1-2; TRBD1 aligns across 7 bases. The V gene end was trimmed by 4 bases and the J gene end by 8 bases; junction bases not matched to a gene: 14. Germline values: CDR1 SGHNT, CDR2 YYREEE (reference sequence). The CDR3 runs 15 residues. DNA for the CDR3: TGTGCCAGCAGCCATGGCCTTGACAGGGCGGGGGGCTACACCTTC. Protein product: CASSHGLDRAGGYTF.

V gene TRBV5-1 combines with J gene TRBJ2-3; D is uncertain. CDR1 is SGHRS, CDR2 YFSETQ, per germline. CDR3 length: 15 residues. The V gene lost 0 bases and the J gene lost 4 bases, with 12 bases spanning the gap. The CDR3 DNA is TGCGCCAGCAGCTTGGCCTCCCCCCCGGCAGATACGCAGTATTTT. This encodes CASSLASPPADTQYF.

The chain employs TRBV7-2 and TRBJ2-1; TRBD1 might be the D (6 bases). Trimming took 5 bases from V and 0 from J, leaving 17 bases between them. CDR1 SGHTA and CDR2 FQGNSA come from the germline V gene. CDR3 length: 17 residues. CDR3 DNA sequence: TGTGCCAGCAGCATAAGATGGGACACACTCTCCTACAATGAGCAGTTCTTC. It translates to CASSIRWDTLSYNEQFF.

The chain couples TRBV19 to TRBJ1-2; the match to TRBD1 covers 7 bases. CDR3 length equals 14 residues. Germline loops: CDR1 LNHDA, CDR2 SQIVND (reference sequence). Unmatched junction bases numbered 8, after V lost 5 bases and J lost 5 bases. The CDR3 DNA sequence: TGTGCCAGTAGTCCACCTATCAGGGGGTATGGCTACACCTTC. Its protein product is CASSPPIRGYGYTF.

The CDR3 bases are TGTGCCAGTACCTCGGGACTAGCGGGCACAGATACGCAGTATTTT. Translation: CASTSGLAGTDTQYF. This rearrangement joins TRBV19 to TRBJ2-3; 11 bases align to TRBD2. The CDR3 contains 15 residues. Germline loops: CDR1 LNHDA, CDR2 SQIVND (reference sequence). Trimming took 7 bases from V and 1 from J; bases not matched to a gene: 4.